The 2 T cell receptor beta chains below come from one sample, sequenced in a study of blood T cell repertoires in COVID-19. Generated by immunoSEQ multiplex PCR, the TCRdb table keeps only in-frame clones and is missing some. The table records approximately 200,000 clones, 85% to 90% of them present only once. Sequencing input: peripheral blood. Receptor source: a person between 65 and 79 years old with COVID-19, enrolled during active disease.

This clone was observed a few times. The rearrangement links TRBV27 to TRBJ1-5; D is ambiguous. CDR1 is MNHEY and CDR2 is SMNVEV in the germline V gene (reference sequence). V was cut by 5 bases and J by 0 bases, with 8 bases left in between. The CDR3 contains 14 residues. The CDR3 is CASSTAYSNQPQHF. CDR3 sequence (DNA): TGTGCCAGCAGTACAGCCTATAGCAATCAGCCCCAGCATTTT.

This clone was seen a few times. CDR3 sequence: CATKVGQINSPLHF. The CDR3 coding sequence is TGTGCCACCAAGGTGGGACAGATTAATTCACCCCTCCACTTT. The chain uses TRBV15 and TRBJ1-6, with 7 bases lining up with TRBD1. V trimming: 7 bases; J trimming: 6 bases; junction bases outside the gene matches: 6. This CDR3 has 14 amino acids. Per the germline V gene, CDR1 is LNHNV and CDR2 is YYDKDF (reference sequence).